The clone carrying this T cell receptor beta chain appeared a few times. Its antigen is as yet unknown. The data stem from a study of blood T cells in healthy people across ages. Overall study results and limits: Observed TCR beta diversity showed a strong correlation with the percentage of naive T cells as measured by flow cytometry. Compared with aged donors, long-lived donors showed fewer expanded clones, suggesting selection. The fall in TCR beta diversity per million T cells was roughly linear with age.

Primed by a sample-barcoded 5' primer and a J-beta primer mix, a second PCR proceeded for 7 to 11 cycles. Every cDNA molecule bore a tag from a template-switch adaptor containing 12 random nucleotides. TCRdb fed the 5' RACE reads into MiXCR, producing one record per CDR3 protein. The table has more than 800,000 distinct CDR3 sequences, 35% to 55% seen once. V lost 4 bases to trimming and J lost 0 bases, with 10 bases between them. The CDR3 spans 14 residues. Germline-derived CDR1 and CDR2 are DFQATT and SNEGSKA (reference sequence). Sequenced sample: blood. The J gene is TRBJ2-1, the V gene TRBV20-1; no reliable D call. The clonotype originates from a woman between 55 and 75 years old in good health. The chain's CDR3 is CSAMGLSSYNEQFF. Written as DNA, the CDR3 is TGCAGTGCTATGGGTCTTAGCTCCTACAATGAGCAGTTCTTC.